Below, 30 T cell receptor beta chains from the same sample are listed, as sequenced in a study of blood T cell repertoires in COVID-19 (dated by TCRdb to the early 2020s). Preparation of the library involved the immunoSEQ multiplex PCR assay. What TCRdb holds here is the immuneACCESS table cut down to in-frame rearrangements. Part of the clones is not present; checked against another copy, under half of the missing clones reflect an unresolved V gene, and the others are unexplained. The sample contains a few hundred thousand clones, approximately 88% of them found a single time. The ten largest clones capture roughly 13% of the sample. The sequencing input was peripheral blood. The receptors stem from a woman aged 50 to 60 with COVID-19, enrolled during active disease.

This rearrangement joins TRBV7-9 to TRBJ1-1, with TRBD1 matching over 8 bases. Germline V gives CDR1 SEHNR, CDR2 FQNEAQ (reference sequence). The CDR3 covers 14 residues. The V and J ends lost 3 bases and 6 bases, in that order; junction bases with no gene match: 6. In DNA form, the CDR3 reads TGTGCCAGCAGCTTTTCAGGGGGCGCAGCTGAAGCTTTCTTT. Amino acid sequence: CASSFSGGAAEAFF.

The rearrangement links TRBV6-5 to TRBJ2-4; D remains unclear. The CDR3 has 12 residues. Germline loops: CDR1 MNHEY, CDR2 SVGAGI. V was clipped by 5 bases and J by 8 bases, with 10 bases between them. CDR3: CASSPGPHIQYF. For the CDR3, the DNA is TGTGCCAGCAGTCCTGGCCCCCACATTCAGTACTTC.

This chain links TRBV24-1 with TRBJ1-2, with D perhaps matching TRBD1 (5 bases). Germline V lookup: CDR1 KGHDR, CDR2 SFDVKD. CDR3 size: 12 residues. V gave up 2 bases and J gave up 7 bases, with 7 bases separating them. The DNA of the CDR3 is TGTGCCACCAGTGATTCCGGGGGTGGCTACACCTTC. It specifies CATSDSGGGYTF.

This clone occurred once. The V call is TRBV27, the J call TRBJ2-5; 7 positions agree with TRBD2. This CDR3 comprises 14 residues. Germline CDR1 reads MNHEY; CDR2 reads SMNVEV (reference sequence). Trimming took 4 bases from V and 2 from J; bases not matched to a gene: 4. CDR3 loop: CASSSGGGQETQYF. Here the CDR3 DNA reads TGTGCCAGCAGTTCGGGGGGTGGTCAAGAGACCCAGTACTTC.

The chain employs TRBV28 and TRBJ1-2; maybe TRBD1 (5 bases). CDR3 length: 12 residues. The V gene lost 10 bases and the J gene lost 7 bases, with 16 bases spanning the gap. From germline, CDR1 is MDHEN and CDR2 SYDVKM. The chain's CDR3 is CATEAGLGGYTF. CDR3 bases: TGTGCCACCGAGGCAGGGTTGGGTGGCTACACCTTC.

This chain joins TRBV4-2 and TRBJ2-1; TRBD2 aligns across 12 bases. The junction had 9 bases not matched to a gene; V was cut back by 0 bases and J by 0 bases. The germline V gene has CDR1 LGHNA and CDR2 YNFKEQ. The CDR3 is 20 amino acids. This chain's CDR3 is CASSQEYGLAGSSSYNEQFF. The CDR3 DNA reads TGTGCCAGCAGCCAAGAATATGGACTAGCGGGGTCGAGCTCCTACAATGAGCAGTTCTTC.

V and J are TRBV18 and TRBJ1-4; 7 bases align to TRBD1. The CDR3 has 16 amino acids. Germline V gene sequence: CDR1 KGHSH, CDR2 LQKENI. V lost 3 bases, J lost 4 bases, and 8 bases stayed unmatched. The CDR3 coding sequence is TGTGCCAGCTCACCGATCCCGGGACAGTATAATGAAAAACTGTTTTTT. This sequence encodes CASSPIPGQYNEKLFF. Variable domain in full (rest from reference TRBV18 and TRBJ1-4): NAGVMQNPRHLVRRRGQEARLRCSPMKGHSHVYWYRQLPEEGLKFMVYLQKENIIDESGMPKERFSAEFPKEGPSILRIQQVVRGDSAAYFCASSPIPGQYNEKLFFGSGTQLSVL.

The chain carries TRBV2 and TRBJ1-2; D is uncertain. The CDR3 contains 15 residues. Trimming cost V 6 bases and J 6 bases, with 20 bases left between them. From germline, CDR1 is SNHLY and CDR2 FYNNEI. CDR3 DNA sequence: TGTGCCAGCAGCTCAGCTCGGGTCACCACGGATGGCTACACCTTC. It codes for CASSSARVTTDGYTF.

CDR3 loop: CAWRGPGQGIFDYGYTF. DNA for the CDR3: TGTGCCTGGAGGGGACCGGGACAGGGGATTTTTGACTATGGCTACACCTTC. This chain joins TRBV30 and TRBJ1-2; 10 bases align to TRBD1. CDR1 is GTSNPN, CDR2 SVGIG, per germline (reference sequence). V was clipped by 3 bases and J by 3 bases; unmatched bases: 13. CDR3 length equals 17 residues.

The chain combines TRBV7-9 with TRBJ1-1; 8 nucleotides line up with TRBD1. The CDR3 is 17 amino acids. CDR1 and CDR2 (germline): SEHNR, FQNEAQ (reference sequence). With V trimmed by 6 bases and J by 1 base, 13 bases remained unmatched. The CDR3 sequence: CASSPVTRTGTNTEAFF. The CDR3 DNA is TGTGCCAGCAGTCCCGTGACACGGACAGGGACGAACACTGAAGCTTTCTTT.

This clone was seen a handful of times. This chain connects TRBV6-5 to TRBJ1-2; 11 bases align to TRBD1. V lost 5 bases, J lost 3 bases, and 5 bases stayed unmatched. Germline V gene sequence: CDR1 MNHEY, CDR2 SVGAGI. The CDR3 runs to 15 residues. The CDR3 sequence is CASSTGQGEDYGYTF. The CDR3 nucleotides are TGTGCCAGCAGTACGGGACAGGGGGAAGACTATGGCTACACCTTC.

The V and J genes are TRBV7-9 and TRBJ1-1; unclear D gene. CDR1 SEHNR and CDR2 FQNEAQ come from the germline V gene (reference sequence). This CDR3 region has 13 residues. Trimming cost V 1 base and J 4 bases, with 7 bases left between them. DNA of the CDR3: TGTGCCAGCAGCTTAGGCTGGGCCACTGAAGCTTTCTTT. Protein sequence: CASSLGWATEAFF.

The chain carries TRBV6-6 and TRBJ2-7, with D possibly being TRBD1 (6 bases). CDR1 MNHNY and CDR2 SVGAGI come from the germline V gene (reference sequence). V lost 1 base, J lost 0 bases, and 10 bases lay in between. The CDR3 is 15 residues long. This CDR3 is CASSYFGGGSYEQYF. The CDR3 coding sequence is TGTGCCAGCAGTTACTTTGGGGGCGGCTCCTACGAGCAGTACTTC.

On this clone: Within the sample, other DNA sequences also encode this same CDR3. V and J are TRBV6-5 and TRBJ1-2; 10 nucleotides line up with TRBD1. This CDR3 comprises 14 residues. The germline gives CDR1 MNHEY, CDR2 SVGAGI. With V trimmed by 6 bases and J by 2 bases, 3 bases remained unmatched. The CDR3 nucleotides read TGTGCCAGCAGGGGGACAGGGGTGAACTATGGCTACACCTTC. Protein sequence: CASRGTGVNYGYTF.

The CDR3 region is CAWSVYRWGTDTQYF. CDR3 coding DNA: TGTGCCTGGAGTGTCTACAGGTGGGGCACAGATACGCAGTATTTT. This chain links TRBV30 with TRBJ2-3; a weak D match, TRBD1 (5 bases). Trimming left V 0 bases short and J 1 base short, with 11 bases between. CDR1 GTSNPN and CDR2 SVGIG come from the germline V gene (reference sequence). The CDR3 spans 15 residues.

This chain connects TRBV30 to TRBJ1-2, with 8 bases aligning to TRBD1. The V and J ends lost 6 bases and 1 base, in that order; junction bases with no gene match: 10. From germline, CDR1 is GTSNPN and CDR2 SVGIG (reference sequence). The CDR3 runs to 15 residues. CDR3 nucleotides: TGTGCCTGTAGGGCGGGGACAGGTTTTAACTATGGCTACACCTTC. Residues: CACRAGTGFNYGYTF.

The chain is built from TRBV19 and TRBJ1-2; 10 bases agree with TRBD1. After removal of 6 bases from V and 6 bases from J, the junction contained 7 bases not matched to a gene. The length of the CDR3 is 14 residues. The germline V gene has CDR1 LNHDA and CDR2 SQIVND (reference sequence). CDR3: CASRGTGVMHGYTF. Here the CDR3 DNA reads TGTGCCAGTAGGGGGACAGGGGTAATGCATGGCTACACCTTC. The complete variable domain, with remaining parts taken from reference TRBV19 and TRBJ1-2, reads DGGITQSPKYLFRKEGQNVTLSCEQNLNHDAMYWYRQDPGQGLRLIYYSQIVNDFQKGDIAEGYSVSREKKESFPLTVTSAQKNPTAFYLCASRGTGVMHGYTFGSGTRLTVV.

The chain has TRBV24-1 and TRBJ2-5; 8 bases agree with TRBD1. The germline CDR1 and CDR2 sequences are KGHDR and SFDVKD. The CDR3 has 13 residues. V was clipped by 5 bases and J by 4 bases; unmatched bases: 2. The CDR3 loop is CATSVQGVETQYF. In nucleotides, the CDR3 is TGTGCCACCAGTGTACAGGGGGTAGAGACCCAGTACTTC.

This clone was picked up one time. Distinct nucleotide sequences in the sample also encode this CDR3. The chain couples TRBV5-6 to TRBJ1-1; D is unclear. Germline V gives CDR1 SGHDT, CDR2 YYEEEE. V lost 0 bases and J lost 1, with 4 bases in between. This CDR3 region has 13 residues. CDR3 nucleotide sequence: TGTGCCAGCAGCTTGGACAGGAACACTGAAGCTTTCTTT. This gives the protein CASSLDRNTEAFF.

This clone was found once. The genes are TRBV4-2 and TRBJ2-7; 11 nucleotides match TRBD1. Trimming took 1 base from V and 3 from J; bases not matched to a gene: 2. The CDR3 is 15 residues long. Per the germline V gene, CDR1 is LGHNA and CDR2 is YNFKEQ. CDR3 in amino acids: CASSQGTGGSYEQYF. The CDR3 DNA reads TGTGCCAGCAGCCAAGGGACAGGGGGCAGCTACGAGCAGTACTTC.

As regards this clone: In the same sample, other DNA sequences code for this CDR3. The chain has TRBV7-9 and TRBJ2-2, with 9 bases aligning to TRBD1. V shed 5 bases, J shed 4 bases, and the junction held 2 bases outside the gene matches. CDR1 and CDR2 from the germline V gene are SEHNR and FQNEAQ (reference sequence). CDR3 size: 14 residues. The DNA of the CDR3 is TGTGCCAGCAGCCGGACAGGGGCCACCGGGGAGCTGTTTTTT. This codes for CASSRTGATGELFF.

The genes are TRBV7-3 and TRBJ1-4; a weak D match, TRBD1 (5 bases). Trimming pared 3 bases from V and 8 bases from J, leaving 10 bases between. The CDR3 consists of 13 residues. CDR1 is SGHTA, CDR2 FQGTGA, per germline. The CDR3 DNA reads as TGTGCCAGCAGCTTTAGACAGACGGAAAAACTGTTTTTT. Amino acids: CASSFRQTEKLFF. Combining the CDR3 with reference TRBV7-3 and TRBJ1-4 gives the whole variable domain GAGVSQTPSNKVTEKGKYVELRCDPISGHTALYWYRQSLGQGPEFLIYFQGTGAADDSGLPNDRFFAVRPEGSVSTLKIQRTERGDSAVYLCASSFRQTEKLFFGSGTQLSVL.

CDR3 protein: CASRPRTGSYNSPLHF. CDR3 coding DNA: TGCGCCAGCAGACCCCGGACAGGGTCCTATAATTCACCCCTCCACTTT. This sequence joins TRBV4-1 and TRBJ1-6; 8 bases line up with TRBD1. CDR1 and CDR2 from the germline V gene are MGHRA and YSYEKL. CDR3 length equals 16 residues. Germline trimming cut 6 bases from V and 1 base from J; bases unmatched to any gene: 5.

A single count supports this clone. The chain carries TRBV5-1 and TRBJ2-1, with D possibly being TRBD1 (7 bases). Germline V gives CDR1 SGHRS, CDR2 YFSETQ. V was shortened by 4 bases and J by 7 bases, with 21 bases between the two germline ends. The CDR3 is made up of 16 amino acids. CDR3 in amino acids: CASSPARGQTANEQFF. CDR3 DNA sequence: TGCGCCAGCAGCCCGGCGCGGGGACAGACGGCGAATGAGCAGTTCTTC. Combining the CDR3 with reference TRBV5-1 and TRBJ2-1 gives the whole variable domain KAGVTQTPRYLIKTRGQQVTLSCSPISGHRSVSWYQQTPGQGLQFLFEYFSETQRNKGNFPGRFSGRQFSNSRSEMNVSTLELGDSALYLCASSPARGQTANEQFFGPGTRLTVL.

The CDR3 sequence: CASSQGRPPGDTQYF. The CDR3 DNA sequence: TGTGCCAGCAGCCAGGGTCGCCCCCCGGGAGATACGCAGTATTTT. The rearrangement links TRBV6-5 to TRBJ2-3; D is possibly TRBD1 (5 bases). The germline V gene has CDR1 MNHEY and CDR2 SVGAGI. Trimming left V 6 bases short and J 5 bases short, with 18 bases between. The CDR3 spans 15 residues.

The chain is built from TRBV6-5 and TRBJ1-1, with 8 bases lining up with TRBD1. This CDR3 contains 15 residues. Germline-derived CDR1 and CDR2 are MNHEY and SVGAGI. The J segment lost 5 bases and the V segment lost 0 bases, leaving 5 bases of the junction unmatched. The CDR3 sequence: CASSYSSRGLTEAFF. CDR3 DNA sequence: TGTGCCAGCAGTTACTCGAGCAGGGGGCTGACTGAAGCTTTCTTT.

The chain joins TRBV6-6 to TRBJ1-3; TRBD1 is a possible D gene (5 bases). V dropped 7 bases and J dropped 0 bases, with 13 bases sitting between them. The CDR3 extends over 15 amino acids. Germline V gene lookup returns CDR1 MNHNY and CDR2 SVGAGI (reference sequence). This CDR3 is CASTPDSISGNTIYF. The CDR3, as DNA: TGTGCCAGCACTCCCGACAGCATCTCTGGAAACACCATATATTTT.

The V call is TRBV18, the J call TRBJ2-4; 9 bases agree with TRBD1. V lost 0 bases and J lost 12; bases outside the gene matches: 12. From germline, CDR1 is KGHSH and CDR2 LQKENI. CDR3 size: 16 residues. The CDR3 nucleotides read TGTGCCAGCTCACCACCCTCCGGGACAGGGCGTGTGGGTCAGTACTTC. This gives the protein CASSPPSGTGRVGQYF.

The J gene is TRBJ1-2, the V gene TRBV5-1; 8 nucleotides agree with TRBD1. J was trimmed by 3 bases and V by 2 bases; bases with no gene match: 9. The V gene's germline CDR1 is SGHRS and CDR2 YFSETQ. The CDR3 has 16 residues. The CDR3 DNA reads TGCGCCAGCAGCTTACGACCGACAGGGGTCGACTATGGCTACACCTTC. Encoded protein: CASSLRPTGVDYGYTF.

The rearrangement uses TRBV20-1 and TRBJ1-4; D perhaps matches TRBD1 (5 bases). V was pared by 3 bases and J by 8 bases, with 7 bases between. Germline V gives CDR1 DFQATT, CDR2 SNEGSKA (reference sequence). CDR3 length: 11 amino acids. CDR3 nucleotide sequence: TGCAGTGCTAGGAACAGGGAAAAACTGTTTTTT. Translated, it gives CSARNREKLFF.